Listed below are T cell receptor beta chains from one sample, sequenced in a study of regulatory T cells in long-lasting Graves disease. In TCRdb, the multiplex PCR reads were re-called with MiXCR into one record per CDR3 protein. The sample records 350,000 to 550,000 distinct CDR3 sequences, 14% to 15% being singletons. This same sample was also taken into another study, of T cells in Graves' hyperthyroidism and ophthalmopathy.

The material sequenced was peripheral blood mononuclear cells (PBMCs), taken at new diagnosis, from a patient treated with antithyroid drugs. The receptors were sampled from a woman aged 25 to 39 with Graves disease. CDR3s include the opening cysteine and the closing phenylalanine or tryptophan. The D gene is left open where the match is weak. Clone size is not always given. Where it is, it says once, few, many or a class for expanded clones.

abundance,v_gene,d_gene,j_gene,CDR3nt,CDR3aa
many,TRBV7-3,NA,TRBJ2-1,TGTGCCAGCAGCTTAACCAGCAACGGGCGCAATGAGCAGTTCTTC,CASSLTSNGRNEQFF
few,TRBV6-1,NA,TRBJ2-7,TGTGCCAGCAGTCCTGAACGACTAGAATACGAGCAGTACTTC,CASSPERLEYEQYF
many,TRBV18,TRBD2,TRBJ2-5,TGTGCCAGCTCAACTAGCGGGATGGGGGAGACCCAGTACTTC,CASSTSGMGETQYF
many,TRBV28,TRBD2,TRBJ2-1,TGTGCCAGCAGTGTGGGACTAGTTTCTTACTACAATGAGCAGTTCTTC,CASSVGLVSYYNEQFF
many,TRBV11-2,NA,TRBJ2-7,TGTGCCAGCAGCTTAGTTCAGCCCACCGACGAGCAGTACTTC,CASSLVQPTDEQYF
many,TRBV6-5,NA,TRBJ1-1,TGTGCCAGCAGTTATAAGCAGGGGCGGAGCACTGAAGCTTTCTTT,CASSYKQGRSTEAFF
many,TRBV20-1,NA,TRBJ1-1,TGCAGTGCTAGAGATATAACAGCCGTCACTGAAGCTTTCTTT,CSARDITAVTEAFF
NA,TRBV12-3/TRBV12-4,NA,TRBJ2-1,TGTGCCAGCAGTTTACCACAGGGCCGTGAGCAGTTCTTC,CASSLPQGREQFF
NA,TRBV5-1,NA,TRBJ1-1,TGCGCCAGCTCGTCTAAGGGGGGCTTCACTGAAGCTTTCTTT,CASSSKGGFTEAFF
many,TRBV2,TRBD1,TRBJ2-1,TGTGCCAGCAGCGTAAGACAGGGAAGCTCCTACAATGAGCAGTTCTTC,CASSVRQGSSYNEQFF
many,TRBV12-3/TRBV12-4,TRBD1,TRBJ1-2,TGTGCCAGCAGTATGACAGGGGCGGGTGGCTACACCTTC,CASSMTGAGGYTF
many,TRBV28,NA,TRBJ1-1,TGTGCCAGCAGCCTTTTTCCGGGGTGGGGCATGAACACTGAAGCTTTCTTT,CASSLFPGWGMNTEAFF
many,TRBV6-1,NA,TRBJ2-3,TGTGCCAGCAGTACCCAGCTGGATACGCAGTATTTT,CASSTQLDTQYF
few,TRBV15,NA,TRBJ1-2,TGTGCCACCAGCAGAGAGGGGCTAGGAAGGGACACCCTCGGATGCTACACCTTC,CATSREGLGRDTLGCYTF
many,TRBV7-9,TRBD2,TRBJ2-7,TGTGCCAGCAGCTTTTCCCCGGGACTAGCGGATTCCTACGAGCAGTACTTC,CASSFSPGLADSYEQYF
many,TRBV7-9,TRBD1,TRBJ2-7,TGTGCCAGCAGACAGGGGGCACGGTACGAGCAGTACTTC,CASRQGARYEQYF
many,TRBV3-1,NA,TRBJ2-7,TGTGCCAGCAGCCAAGACCCGATTTATTGGACCCACGATCCCCTCTACGAGCAGTACTTC,CASSQDPIYWTHDPLYEQYF
once,TRBV19,NA,TRBJ2-3,TGTGCCACCTCCCCCGCTAGTAGCACAGATACGCAGTATTTT,CATSPASSTDTQYF
many,TRBV7-2,TRBD2,TRBJ2-1,TGTGCCAGCAGCACGGGACTAGCAGGCAATGAGCAGTTCTTC,CASSTGLAGNEQFF
many,TRBV2,TRBD1,TRBJ2-7,TGTGCCAGCATGGGCTTCAGGGGGCCCTACGAGCAGTACTTC,CASMGFRGPYEQYF
many,TRBV3-1,TRBD1,TRBJ1-5,TGTGCCAGCAGCCAGGGACAGGGAGTTCAGCCCCAGCATTTT,CASSQGQGVQPQHF
many,TRBV18,NA,TRBJ1-1,TGTGCCAGCTCCTCGGAGAGGAACACTGAAGCTTTCTTT,CASSSERNTEAFF
few,TRBV19,NA,TRBJ1-2,TGTGCCAGTAGTATTAAGAGGGAGTTCGGTGGCTACACCTTC,CASSIKREFGGYTF
few,TRBV18,TRBD2,TRBJ2-7,TGTGCCAGCTCACCATTAAAGACTAGCGTTGCCGAGCAGTACTTC,CASSPLKTSVAEQYF
many,TRBV6-1,NA,TRBJ2-2,TGTGCCAGCAGTCGTGACATATCCACGAACACCGGGGAGCTGTTTTTT,CASSRDISTNTGELFF
many,TRBV6-1,TRBD1,TRBJ1-1,TGTGCCAGGGGGGACAGACTGAACACTGAAGCTTTCTTT,CARGDRLNTEAFF
many,TRBV7-3,NA,TRBJ2-2,TGTGCCAGCAGCTTAATGGGGGGGCCAAGCGGCACCGGGGAGCTGTTTTTT,CASSLMGGPSGTGELFF
many,TRBV3-1,NA,TRBJ2-6,TGTGCCAGCAGCCAAGATCGGCTACGATCTGGGGCCAACGTCCTGACTTTC,CASSQDRLRSGANVLTF
many,TRBV28,NA,TRBJ1-2,TGTGCCAGCAGTTTATCCGGCGGAGGCTACACCTTC,CASSLSGGGYTF
many,TRBV18,TRBD1,TRBJ2-5,TGTGCCAGCTCACCAGGCAGGGGGCAAGAGACCCAGTACTTC,CASSPGRGQETQYF
NA,TRBV5-1,TRBD1,TRBJ2-7,TGCGCCAGCAGCCCATCCGCCGGAAGACAGGGGGGCTACGAGCAGTACTTC,CASSPSAGRQGGYEQYF
many,TRBV24-1,TRBD2,TRBJ2-3,TGTGCCACCAGTGATGCCCCCGGGACTAGCAACACAGATACGCAGTATTTT,CATSDAPGTSNTDTQYF
few,TRBV20-1,NA,TRBJ2-1,TGCAGTGCTAGACGGTGGCTAGCCATGTACAATGAGCAGTTCTTC,CSARRWLAMYNEQFF